The 30 T cell receptor beta chains listed next were all sequenced from one sample in a study of blood T cell repertoires in COVID-19. Only in-frame clones appear in the TCRdb table, and some are missing; sequencing was by immunoSEQ multiplex PCR. The sample lists 250,000 to 300,000 clones; around four fifths were seen once. The source material was peripheral blood. The receptors here all came from a man in his sixties who had recovered from COVID-19.

The V gene is TRBV18, the J gene TRBJ2-5, with a possible D match to TRBD1 (5 bases). The CDR3 spans 14 residues. Germline V lookup: CDR1 KGHSH, CDR2 LQKENI. Trimming took 5 bases from V and 5 from J, leaving 15 bases between them. Here the CDR3 DNA reads TGTGCCAGCTCATCCTTGGGGCAGGGCGAGACCCAGTACTTC. Its protein is CASSSLGQGETQYF.

This chain connects TRBV28 to TRBJ2-1, with 8 bases aligning to TRBD2. Germline V gene sequence: CDR1 MDHEN, CDR2 SYDVKM. This CDR3 has 14 amino acids. Trimming cost V 3 bases and J 7 bases; bases outside gene matches: 5. The CDR3 DNA reads as TGTGCCAGCAGTTTGGTAGCGGGATCAAATGAGCAGTTCTTC. Encoded protein: CASSLVAGSNEQFF.

This chain uses TRBV6-5 with TRBJ1-5; D gene unclear. CDR3 length: 12 residues. Per germline, CDR1 MNHEY and CDR2 SVGAGI. Trimming pared 8 bases from V and 0 bases from J, leaving 5 bases between. The CDR3 sequence is CASGNSNQPQHF. Here the CDR3 DNA reads TGTGCCAGCGGCAATAGCAATCAGCCCCAGCATTTT.

This clone has a single count. The chain uses TRBV5-1 and TRBJ2-7, with a weak D call TRBD2 (5 bases). Germline CDR1 SGHRS, CDR2 YFSETQ. The V end lost 3 bases, the J end lost 3 bases, and 13 bases lay between the germline ends. The CDR3 covers 14 residues. The CDR3 region is CASSSTSPSYEQYF. The CDR3 DNA reads as TGCGCCAGCAGCTCAACTAGTCCCAGCTACGAGCAGTACTTC.

The V call is TRBV6-5, the J call TRBJ2-3, with TRBD2 matching 7 bases. This CDR3 is built from 15 residues. Trimming removed 7 bases from V and 1 base from J; junction bases left unmatched: 8. Germline CDR1 is MNHEY and CDR2 is SVGAGI. The CDR3 region has the DNA TGTGCCAGCAAAAACCCCAGCGGGGGCACAGATACGCAGTATTTT. This codes for CASKNPSGGTDTQYF.

The chain carries TRBV19 and TRBJ1-5; 7 nucleotides agree with TRBD1. The CDR3 totals 17 residues. CDR1 is LNHDA and CDR2 is SQIVND in the germline V gene (reference sequence). V lost 9 bases to trimming and J lost 3 bases; unmatched junction nucleotides: 17. The CDR3 DNA sequence: TGTGCCAGCACCAACACTAGACAGGGCGGATACAATCAGCCCCAGCATTTT. As protein: CASTNTRQGGYNQPQHF. The entire variable domain, with the rest obtained from reference TRBV19 and TRBJ1-5, is as follows: DGGITQSPKYLFRKEGQNVTLSCEQNLNHDAMYWYRQDPGQGLRLIYYSQIVNDFQKGDIAEGYSVSREKKESFPLTVTSAQKNPTAFYLCASTNTRQGGYNQPQHFGDGTRLSIL.

V usage is TRBV7-6 and J usage is TRBJ1-3; no definite D call. CDR1 and CDR2 (germline): SGHVS, FNYEAQ. Trimming shortened V by 1 base and J by 4 bases, and 14 bases separated the two germline ends. This CDR3 is built from 16 residues. CDR3 loop: CASSLGTAAGGNTIYF. In DNA form, the CDR3 reads TGTGCCAGCAGCTTAGGAACTGCTGCGGGAGGAAACACCATATATTTT.

The rearrangement uses TRBV28 and TRBJ2-7; weak D call: TRBD1 (5 bases). The germline V gene has CDR1 MDHEN and CDR2 SYDVKM. This CDR3 has 11 amino acids. V lost 5 bases to trimming and J lost 4 bases, with 6 bases between them. CDR3 residues: CASSQGYEQYF. In DNA form, the CDR3 reads TGTGCCAGCAGTCAGGGATACGAGCAGTACTTC.

A single count supports this clone. The V gene is TRBV6-5, the J gene TRBJ2-7; 10 positions match TRBD2. The germline V gene encodes CDR1 MNHEY and CDR2 SVGAGI. V was clipped by 9 bases and J by 2 bases; unmatched bases: 7. The CDR3 has 14 residues. The CDR3 is CARVGTSDPYEQYF. The CDR3 DNA reads as TGTGCCAGAGTCGGGACTAGCGACCCCTACGAGCAGTACTTC.

The chain links TRBV11-2 to TRBJ2-7, with 10 bases matching TRBD2. The CDR3 spans 14 residues. V shed 5 bases and J 7 bases; nucleotides not matched to a gene: 8. Germline V gives CDR1 SGHAT, CDR2 FQNNGV. The DNA for the CDR3 is TGTGCCAGCAGCCCGCCGGGACTAGCGTTGGAGCAGTACTTC. Encoded protein: CASSPPGLALEQYF.

This rearrangement joins TRBV11-2 to TRBJ2-7, with 10 bases that match TRBD1. Germline CDR1 reads SGHAT; CDR2 reads FQNNGV. Trimming at V came to 5 bases and at J to 0 bases, leaving 4 bases not matched to a gene. This CDR3 comprises 15 residues. In DNA, the CDR3 is TGTGCCAGCAGCCGGGGACAGGGGACCTCCTACGAGCAGTACTTC. Translation: CASSRGQGTSYEQYF.

The chain couples TRBV30 to TRBJ2-6; TRBD2 is a possible D gene (5 bases). This CDR3 has 14 amino acids. V was trimmed by 4 bases and J by 1 base, leaving 8 bases between them. In germline, CDR1 is GTSNPN, CDR2 SVGIG (reference sequence). The CDR3 DNA follows: TGTGCCTGGAATGGACTGTCTGGGGCCAACGTCCTGACTTTC. Residues: CAWNGLSGANVLTF. The full variable domain, rest sourced from reference TRBV30 and TRBJ2-6, is SQTIHQWPATLVQPVGSPLSLECTVEGTSNPNLYWYRQAAGRGLQLLFYSVGIGQISSEVPQNLSASRPQDRQFILSSKKLLLSDSGFYLCAWNGLSGANVLTFGAGSRLTVL.

V is TRBV5-1 and J is TRBJ1-5, with D uncertain. The CDR3 runs 15 residues. Germline V lookup: CDR1 SGHRS, CDR2 YFSETQ. Between the trimmed V and J ends, which lost 4 bases and 3 bases, there was a span of 14 bases. CDR3 amino acids: CASSPFGEVNQPQHF. The CDR3 DNA follows: TGCGCCAGCAGCCCGTTTGGGGAGGTCAATCAGCCCCAGCATTTT.

A single count supports this clone. The chain joins TRBV2 to TRBJ1-2, with D possibly being TRBD1 (6 bases). The CDR3 is 13 residues long. V was shortened by 4 bases and J by 5 bases, with 11 bases between the two germline ends. Germline assignment: CDR1 SNHLY and CDR2 FYNNEI. CDR3 coding DNA: TGTGCCAGCAGTGTTTCAGGGGAGTATGGCTACACCTTC. It codes for CASSVSGEYGYTF.

In this sample, this clone turned up many times. V usage is TRBV7-9 and J usage is TRBJ2-1; D ambiguous. Per germline, CDR1 SEHNR and CDR2 FQNEAQ (reference sequence). This CDR3 comprises 14 residues. Trimming pared 5 bases from V and 6 bases from J, leaving 14 bases between. The CDR3 reads CASSPPSPVNEQFF. Here the CDR3 DNA reads TGTGCCAGCAGCCCCCCTTCCCCCGTCAATGAGCAGTTCTTC.

The chain has TRBV19 and TRBJ1-3; D call uncertain. The CDR3 runs to 16 residues. The germline gives CDR1 LNHDA, CDR2 SQIVND (reference sequence). The V gene lost 3 bases and the J gene lost 0 bases, with 12 bases spanning the gap. Written as DNA, the CDR3 is TGTGCCAGTAGTATTAAAGAGAGACACTCTGGAAACACCATATATTTT. Translating gives CASSIKERHSGNTIYF.

The gene calls are TRBV4-1 and TRBJ2-7; 10 bases agree with TRBD1. V was pared by 4 bases and J by 4 bases, with 7 bases of the junction left unmatched. Germline V CDR1 and CDR2: MGHRA, YSYEKL. CDR3 size: 15 residues. The CDR3 coding sequence is TGCGCCAGCAGCCGAGTCGGGACAGGGGCGTACGAGCAGTACTTC. Amino acid sequence: CASSRVGTGAYEQYF.

The genes are TRBV30 and TRBJ1-5; 8 bases match TRBD1. V was pared by 5 bases and J by 1 base, with 1 base of the junction left unmatched. The CDR3 is 13 residues long. CDR1 and CDR2 (germline): GTSNPN, SVGIG (reference sequence). CDR3 in amino acids: CAWDRGSNQPQHF. CDR3 nucleotide sequence: TGTGCCTGGGACAGGGGAAGCAATCAGCCCCAGCATTTT. Combining the CDR3 with reference TRBV30 and TRBJ1-5 gives the whole variable domain SQTIHQWPATLVQPVGSPLSLECTVEGTSNPNLYWYRQAAGRGLQLLFYSVGIGQISSEVPQNLSASRPQDRQFILSSKKLLLSDSGFYLCAWDRGSNQPQHFGDGTRLSIL.

The V call is TRBV6-5, the J call TRBJ2-7, with a tentative D call TRBD2 (5 bases). The V gene lost 8 bases and the J gene lost 3 bases, with 8 bases spanning the gap. The CDR3 spans 11 residues. Germline loops: CDR1 MNHEY, CDR2 SVGAGI. In DNA form, the CDR3 reads TGTGCCAGCCGGGAAAACTACGAGCAGTACTTC. It yields the protein CASRENYEQYF.

V is TRBV6-5 and J is TRBJ2-2, with 8 bases that match TRBD1. CDR1 and CDR2 from the germline V gene are MNHEY and SVGAGI. CDR3 length equals 14 residues. The J segment lost 6 bases and the V segment lost 4 bases, leaving 4 bases of the junction unmatched. The CDR3 region has the DNA TGTGCCAGCAGTTTCCAGGGGGCCTCCGGGGAGCTGTTTTTT. It specifies CASSFQGASGELFF.

This chain joins TRBV6-2 or TRBV6-3 and TRBJ2-1; the match to TRBD2 covers 9 bases. Germline assignment: CDR1 MNHEY and CDR2 SVGEGT. This CDR3 contains 19 residues. V shed 0 bases, J shed 7 bases, and the junction held 16 bases outside the gene matches. The CDR3 DNA sequence: TGTGCCAGCAGTTACTCGAGTTCTCTAGCGGGGTCTAAGCGAAATGAGCAGTTCTTC. This codes for CASSYSSSLAGSKRNEQFF.

The rearrangement uses TRBV2 and TRBJ2-1; 14 bases are shared with TRBD2. V lost 3 bases to trimming and J lost 5 bases; unmatched junction nucleotides: 0. CDR3 length: 15 residues. The V gene's germline CDR1 is SNHLY and CDR2 FYNNEI. This chain's CDR3 is CASSEGLAGDNEQFF. As DNA, the CDR3 is TGTGCCAGCAGTGAGGGACTAGCGGGGGACAATGAGCAGTTCTTC.

This chain joins TRBV27 and TRBJ1-1, with TRBD1 as a possible D gene (6 bases). Germline loops: CDR1 MNHEY, CDR2 SMNVEV (reference sequence). The CDR3 has 14 residues. V was pared by 1 base and J by 5 bases, with 11 bases between. CDR3: CASSLYQGGTEAFF. For the CDR3, the DNA is TGTGCCAGCAGTTTATATCAAGGGGGTACTGAAGCTTTCTTT.

In DNA form, the CDR3 reads TGCAGCGTTGCCCCGACAGGGGAACATGAAAAACTGTTTTTT. Protein product: CSVAPTGEHEKLFF. The V gene is TRBV29-1, the J gene TRBJ1-4, with 8 bases lining up with TRBD1. CDR1 is SQVTM and CDR2 is ANQGSEA in the germline V gene. With 4 bases clipped from V and 6 bases from J, the junction kept 7 bases outside the gene matches. The CDR3 is made up of 14 amino acids.

This chain links TRBV7-6 with TRBJ1-4; the D is unclear. Germline V CDR1 and CDR2: SGHVS, FNYEAQ. The CDR3 covers 13 residues. V gave up 3 bases and J gave up 7 bases, with 9 bases separating them. The chain's CDR3 is CASSLGPGEKLFF. Written as DNA, the CDR3 is TGTGCCAGCAGCTTGGGCCCAGGTGAAAAACTGTTTTTT. Looking up the rest from reference TRBV7-6 and TRBJ1-4 gives the full variable domain: GAGVSQSPRYKVTKRGQDVALRCDPISGHVSLYWYRQALGQGPEFLTYFNYEAQQDKSGLPNDRFSAERPEGSISTLTIQRTEQRDSAMYRCASSLGPGEKLFFGSGTQLSVL.

CDR3 coding DNA: TGTGCCAGCAGCGCAATCACTAAAACCTACAATGAGCAGTTCTTC. It is translated as CASSAITKTYNEQFF. V and J are TRBV5-6 and TRBJ2-1; the D is unclear. The length of the CDR3 is 15 residues. Germline CDR1 SGHDT, CDR2 YYEEEE. Trimming took 4 bases from V and 2 from J, leaving 13 bases between them.

The V call is TRBV5-1, the J call TRBJ2-3, with a weak D call TRBD1 (6 bases). The V gene lost 0 bases and the J gene lost 0 bases, with 8 bases spanning the gap. The CDR3 contains 15 residues. In germline, CDR1 is SGHRS, CDR2 YFSETQ. CDR3 sequence reads: CASSLEGVSTDTQYF. CDR3 sequence (DNA): TGCGCCAGCAGCTTGGAGGGGGTTAGCACAGATACGCAGTATTTT.

This chain uses TRBV28 with TRBJ2-7, with D possibly matching TRBD2 (6 bases). The CDR3 covers 13 residues. Germline CDR1 reads MDHEN; CDR2 reads SYDVKM. Trimming left V 10 bases short and J 0 bases short, with 13 bases between. The CDR3 loop is CAIRDSVSYEQYF. The CDR3 DNA follows: TGTGCCATCCGGGACTCTGTCTCCTACGAGCAGTACTTC.

The V gene is TRBV9, the J gene TRBJ1-2; tentatively, D is TRBD1 (6 bases). The length of the CDR3 is 14 residues. The V gene lost 0 bases and the J gene lost 6 bases, with 12 bases spanning the gap. The germline V gene has CDR1 SGDLS and CDR2 YYNGEE. The CDR3 nucleotides read TGTGCCAGCAGCGTAGGGCAGGGGACCGATGGCTACACCTTC. It encodes CASSVGQGTDGYTF.

This clone was detected a few times. The CDR3 here is CARHTRDTPYEQYF. CDR3 bases: TGTGCCAGACACACCCGGGACACCCCCTACGAGCAGTACTTC. The rearrangement uses TRBV19 and TRBJ2-7, with D perhaps matching TRBD1 (6 bases). The CDR3 has 14 residues. V lost 9 bases and J 2 bases, leaving 17 bases between the germline ends. CDR1 and CDR2 (germline): LNHDA, SQIVND (reference sequence). Looking up the rest from reference TRBV19 and TRBJ2-7 gives the full variable domain: DGGITQSPKYLFRKEGQNVTLSCEQNLNHDAMYWYRQDPGQGLRLIYYSQIVNDFQKGDIAEGYSVSREKKESFPLTVTSAQKNPTAFYLCARHTRDTPYEQYFGPGTRLTVT.